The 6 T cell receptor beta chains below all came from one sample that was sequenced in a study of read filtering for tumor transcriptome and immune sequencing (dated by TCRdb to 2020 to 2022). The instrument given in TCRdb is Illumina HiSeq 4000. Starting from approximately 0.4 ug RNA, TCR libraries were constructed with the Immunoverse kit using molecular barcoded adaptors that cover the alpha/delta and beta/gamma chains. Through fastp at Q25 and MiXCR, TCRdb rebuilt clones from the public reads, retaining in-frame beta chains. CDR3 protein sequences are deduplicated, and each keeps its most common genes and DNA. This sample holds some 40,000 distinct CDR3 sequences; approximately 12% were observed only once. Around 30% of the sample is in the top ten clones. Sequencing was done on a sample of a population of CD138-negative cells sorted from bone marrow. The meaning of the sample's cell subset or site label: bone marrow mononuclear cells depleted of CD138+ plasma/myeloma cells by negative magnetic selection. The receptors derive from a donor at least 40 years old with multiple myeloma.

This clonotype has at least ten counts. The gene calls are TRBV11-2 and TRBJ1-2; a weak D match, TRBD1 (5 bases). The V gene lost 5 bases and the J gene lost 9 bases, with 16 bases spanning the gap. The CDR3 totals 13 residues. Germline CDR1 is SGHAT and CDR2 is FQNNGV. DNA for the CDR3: TGTGCCAGCAGCCTTCAGGGTGACTTGAGCTACACCTTC. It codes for CASSLQGDLSYTF.

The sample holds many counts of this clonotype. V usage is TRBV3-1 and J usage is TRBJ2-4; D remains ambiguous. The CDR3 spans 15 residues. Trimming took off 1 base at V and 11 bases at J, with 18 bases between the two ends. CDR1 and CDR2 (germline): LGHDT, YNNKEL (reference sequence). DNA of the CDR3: TGTGCCAGCAGCCAAGGAAGGCAAGCCCCGGCCTTTCAGTACTTC. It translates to CASSQGRQAPAFQYF. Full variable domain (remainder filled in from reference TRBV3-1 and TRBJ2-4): DTAVSQTPKYLVTQMGNDKSIKCEQNLGHDTMYWYKQDSKKFLKIMFSYNNKELIINETVPNRFSPKSPDKAHLNLHINSLELGDSAVYFCASSQGRQAPAFQYFGAGTRLSVL.

CDR3 DNA sequence: TGTGCCAGCAGCCAAGAGGACGAGCAGTACTTC. It translates to CASSQEDEQYF. The chain is built from TRBV3-1 and TRBJ2-7; the D is unclear. V lost 0 bases to trimming and J lost 5 bases, with 2 bases between them. The CDR3 extends over 11 amino acids. Germline V lookup: CDR1 LGHDT, CDR2 YNNKEL (reference sequence).

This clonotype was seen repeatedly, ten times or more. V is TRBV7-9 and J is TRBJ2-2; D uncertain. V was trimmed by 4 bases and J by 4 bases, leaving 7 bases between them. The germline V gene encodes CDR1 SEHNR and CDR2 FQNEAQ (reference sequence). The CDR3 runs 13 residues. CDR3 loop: CASSSPGTGELFF. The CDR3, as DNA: TGTGCCAGCAGCTCACCGGGCACCGGGGAGCTGTTTTTT. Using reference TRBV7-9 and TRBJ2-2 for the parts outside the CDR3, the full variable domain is DTGVSQNPRHKITKRGQNVTFRCDPISEHNRLYWYRQTLGQGPEFLTYFQNEAQLEKSRLLSDRFSAERPKGSFSTLEIQRTEQGDSAMYLCASSSPGTGELFFGEGSRLTVL.

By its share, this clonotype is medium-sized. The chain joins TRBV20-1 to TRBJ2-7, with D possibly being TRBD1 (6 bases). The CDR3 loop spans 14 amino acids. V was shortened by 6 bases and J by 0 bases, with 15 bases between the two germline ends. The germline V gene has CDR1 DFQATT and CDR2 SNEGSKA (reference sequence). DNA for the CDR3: TGCAGTGCCCTCCTGGGGGCGAGCTCCTACGAGCAGTACTTC. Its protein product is CSALLGASSYEQYF.

The CDR3 DNA follows: TGCAGTGCTAGTAACCTAGCGGGCTACAATGAGCAGTTCTTC. Protein sequence: CSASNLAGYNEQFF. J is TRBJ2-1 and V is TRBV20-1; 8 bases fit TRBD2. Losses at the gene ends were 3 bases for V and 3 bases for J; bases not matched to a gene: 4. From germline, CDR1 is DFQATT and CDR2 SNEGSKA (reference sequence). The CDR3 has 14 residues.